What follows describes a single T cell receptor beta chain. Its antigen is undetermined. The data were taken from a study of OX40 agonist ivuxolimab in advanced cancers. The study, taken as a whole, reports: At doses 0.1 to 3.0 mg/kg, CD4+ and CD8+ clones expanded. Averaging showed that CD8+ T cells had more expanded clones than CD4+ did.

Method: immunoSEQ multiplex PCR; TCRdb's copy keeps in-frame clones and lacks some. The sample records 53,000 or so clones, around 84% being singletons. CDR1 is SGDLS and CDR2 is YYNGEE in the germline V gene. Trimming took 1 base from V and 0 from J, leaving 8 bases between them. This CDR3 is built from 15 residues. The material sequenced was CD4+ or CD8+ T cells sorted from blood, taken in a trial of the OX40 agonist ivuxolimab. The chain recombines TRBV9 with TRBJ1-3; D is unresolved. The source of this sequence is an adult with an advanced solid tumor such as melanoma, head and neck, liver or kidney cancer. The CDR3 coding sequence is TGTGCCAGCAGCGTATCGGGTAGCTCTGGAAACACCATATATTTT. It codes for CASSVSGSSGNTIYF.